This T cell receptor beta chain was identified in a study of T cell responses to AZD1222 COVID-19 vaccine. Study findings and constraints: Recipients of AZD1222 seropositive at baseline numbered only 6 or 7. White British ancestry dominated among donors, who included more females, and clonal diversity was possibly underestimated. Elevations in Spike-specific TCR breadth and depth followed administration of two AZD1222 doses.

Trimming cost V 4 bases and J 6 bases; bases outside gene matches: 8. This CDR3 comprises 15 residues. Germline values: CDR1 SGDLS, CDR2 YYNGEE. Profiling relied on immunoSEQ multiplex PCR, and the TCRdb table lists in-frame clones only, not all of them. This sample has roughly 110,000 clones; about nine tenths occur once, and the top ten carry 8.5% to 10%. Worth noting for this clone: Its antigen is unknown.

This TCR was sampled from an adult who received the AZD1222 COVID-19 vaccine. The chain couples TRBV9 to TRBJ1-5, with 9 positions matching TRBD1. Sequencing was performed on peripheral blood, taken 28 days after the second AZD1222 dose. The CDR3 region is CASSPGTGKGQPQHF. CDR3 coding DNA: TGTGCCAGCAGCCCGGGGACAGGGAAGGGTCAGCCCCAGCATTTT.